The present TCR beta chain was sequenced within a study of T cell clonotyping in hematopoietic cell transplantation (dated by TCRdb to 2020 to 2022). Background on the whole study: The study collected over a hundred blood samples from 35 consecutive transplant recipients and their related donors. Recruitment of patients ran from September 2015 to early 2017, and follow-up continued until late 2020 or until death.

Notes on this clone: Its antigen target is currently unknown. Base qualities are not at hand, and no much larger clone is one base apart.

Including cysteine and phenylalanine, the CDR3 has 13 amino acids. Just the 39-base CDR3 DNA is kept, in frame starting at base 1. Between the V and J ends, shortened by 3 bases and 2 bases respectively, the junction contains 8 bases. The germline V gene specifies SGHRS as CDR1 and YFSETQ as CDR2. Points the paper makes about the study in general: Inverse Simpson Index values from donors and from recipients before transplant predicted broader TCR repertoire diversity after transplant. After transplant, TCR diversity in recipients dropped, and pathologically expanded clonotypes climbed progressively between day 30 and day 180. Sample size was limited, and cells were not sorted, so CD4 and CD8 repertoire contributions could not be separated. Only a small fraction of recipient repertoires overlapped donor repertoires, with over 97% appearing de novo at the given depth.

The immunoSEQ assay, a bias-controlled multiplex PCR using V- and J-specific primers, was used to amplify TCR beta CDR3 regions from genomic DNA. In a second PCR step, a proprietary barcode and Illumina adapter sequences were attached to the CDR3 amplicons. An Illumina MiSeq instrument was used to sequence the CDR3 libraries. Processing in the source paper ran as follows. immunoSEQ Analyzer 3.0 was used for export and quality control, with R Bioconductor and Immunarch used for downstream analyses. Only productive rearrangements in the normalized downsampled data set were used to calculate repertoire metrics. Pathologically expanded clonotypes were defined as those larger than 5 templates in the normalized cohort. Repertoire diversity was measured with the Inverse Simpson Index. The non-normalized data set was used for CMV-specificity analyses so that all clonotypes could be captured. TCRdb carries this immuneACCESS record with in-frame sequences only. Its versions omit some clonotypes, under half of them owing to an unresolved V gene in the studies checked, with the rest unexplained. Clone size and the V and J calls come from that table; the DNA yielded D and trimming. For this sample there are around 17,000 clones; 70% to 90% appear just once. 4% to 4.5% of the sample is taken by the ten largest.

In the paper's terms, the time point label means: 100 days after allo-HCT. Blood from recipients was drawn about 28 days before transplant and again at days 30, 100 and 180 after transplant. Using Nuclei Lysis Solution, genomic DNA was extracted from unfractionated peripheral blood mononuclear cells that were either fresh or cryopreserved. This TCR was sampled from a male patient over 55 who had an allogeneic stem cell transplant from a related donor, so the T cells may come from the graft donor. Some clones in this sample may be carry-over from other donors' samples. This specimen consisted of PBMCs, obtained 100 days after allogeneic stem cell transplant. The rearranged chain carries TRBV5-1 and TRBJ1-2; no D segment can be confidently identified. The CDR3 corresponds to CASSSRENYGYTF. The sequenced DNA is TGCGCCAGCAGCTCGCGGGAGAACTATGGCTACACCTTC.